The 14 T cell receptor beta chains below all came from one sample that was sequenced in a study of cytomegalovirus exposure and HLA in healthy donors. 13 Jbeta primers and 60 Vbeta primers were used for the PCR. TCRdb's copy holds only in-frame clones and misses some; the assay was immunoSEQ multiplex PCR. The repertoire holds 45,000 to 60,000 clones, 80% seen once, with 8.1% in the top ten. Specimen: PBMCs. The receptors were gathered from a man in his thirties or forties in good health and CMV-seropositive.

In DNA form, the CDR3 reads TGTGCCAGCAGCTTAACGACAGGGGGCACCTATGGCTACACCTTC. Translation gives CASSLTTGGTYGYTF. This chain connects TRBV7-9 to TRBJ1-2; 10 bases fit TRBD1. Looked up from germline, CDR1 is SEHNR and CDR2 is FQNEAQ (reference sequence). The junction had 4 bases not matched to a gene; V was cut back by 2 bases and J by 4 bases. The CDR3 contains 15 residues. Filled out from reference TRBV7-9 and TRBJ1-2, the complete variable domain reads DTGVSQNPRHKITKRGQNVTFRCDPISEHNRLYWYRQTLGQGPEFLTYFQNEAQLEKSRLLSDRFSAERPKGSFSTLEIQRTEQGDSAMYLCASSLTTGGTYGYTFGSGTRLTVV.

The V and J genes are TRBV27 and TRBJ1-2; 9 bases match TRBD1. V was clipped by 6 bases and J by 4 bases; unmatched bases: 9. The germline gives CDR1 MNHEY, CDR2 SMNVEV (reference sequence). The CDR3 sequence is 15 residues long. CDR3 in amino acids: CASSLTGGFTYGYTF. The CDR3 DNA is TGTGCCAGCAGCCTGACAGGGGGGTTTACCTATGGCTACACCTTC.

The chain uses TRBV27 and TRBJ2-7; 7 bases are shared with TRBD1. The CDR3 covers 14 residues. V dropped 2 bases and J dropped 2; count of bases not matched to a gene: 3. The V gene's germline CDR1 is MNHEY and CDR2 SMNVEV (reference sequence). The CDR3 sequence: CASSLRTGPYEQYF. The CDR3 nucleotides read TGTGCCAGCAGTTTACGGACAGGACCCTACGAGCAGTACTTC.

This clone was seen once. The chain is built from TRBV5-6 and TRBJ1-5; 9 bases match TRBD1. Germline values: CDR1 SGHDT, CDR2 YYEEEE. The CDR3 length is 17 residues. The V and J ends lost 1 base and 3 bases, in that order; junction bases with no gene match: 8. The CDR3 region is CASSLRWDREINQPQHF. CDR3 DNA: TGTGCCAGCAGCTTGAGGTGGGACAGGGAGATCAATCAGCCCCAGCATTTT.

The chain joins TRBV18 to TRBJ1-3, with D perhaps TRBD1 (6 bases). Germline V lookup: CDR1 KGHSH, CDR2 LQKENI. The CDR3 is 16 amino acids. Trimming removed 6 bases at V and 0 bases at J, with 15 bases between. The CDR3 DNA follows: TGTGCCAGCTCGGAACAGGGACCGTTCTCTGGAAACACCATATATTTT. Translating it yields CASSEQGPFSGNTIYF.

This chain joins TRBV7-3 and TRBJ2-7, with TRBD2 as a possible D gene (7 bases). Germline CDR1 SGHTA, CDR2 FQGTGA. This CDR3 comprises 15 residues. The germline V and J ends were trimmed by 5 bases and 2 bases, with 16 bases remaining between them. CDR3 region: CASSPMPGGAYEQYF. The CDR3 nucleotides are TGTGCCAGCAGCCCAATGCCGGGGGGCGCCTACGAGCAGTACTTC.

This chain's CDR3 is CASSVTTGPRGNTEAFF. CDR3 nucleotides: TGCGCCAGCAGCGTAACAACCGGCCCCAGGGGGAACACTGAAGCTTTCTTT. The chain couples TRBV5-1 to TRBJ1-1, with D perhaps TRBD1 (6 bases). The CDR3 is 17 residues long. The ends were cut back, 4 bases at V and 1 base at J, with 20 bases in the middle. CDR1 SGHRS and CDR2 YFSETQ come from the germline V gene.

The CDR3 DNA follows: TGTGCCAGCAGTTTCCCCCAGGGGAACGAAAAACTGTTTTTT. It codes for CASSFPQGNEKLFF. This chain joins TRBV28 and TRBJ1-4, with TRBD1 as a possible D gene (6 bases). This CDR3 contains 14 residues. V was shortened by 3 bases and J by 8 bases, with 13 bases between the two germline ends. The V gene's germline CDR1 is MDHEN and CDR2 SYDVKM.

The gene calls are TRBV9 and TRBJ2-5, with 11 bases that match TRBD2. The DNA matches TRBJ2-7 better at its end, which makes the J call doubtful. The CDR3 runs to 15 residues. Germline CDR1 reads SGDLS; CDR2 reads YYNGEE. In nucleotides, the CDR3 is TGTGCCAGCAGCGTGACTAGCGGGACTTCCTACGAGCAGTACTTC. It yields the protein CASSVTSGTSYEQYF.

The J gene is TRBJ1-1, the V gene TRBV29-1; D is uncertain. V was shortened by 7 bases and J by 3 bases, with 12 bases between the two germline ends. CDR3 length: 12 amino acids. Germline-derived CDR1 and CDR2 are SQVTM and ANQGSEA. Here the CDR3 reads CSARGLDTEAFF. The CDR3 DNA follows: TGCAGCGCCCGCGGGCTCGACACTGAAGCTTTCTTT.

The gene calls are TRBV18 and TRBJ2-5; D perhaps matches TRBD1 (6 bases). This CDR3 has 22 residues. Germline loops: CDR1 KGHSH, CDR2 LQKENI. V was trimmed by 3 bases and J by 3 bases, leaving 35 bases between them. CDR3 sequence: CASSPWEMEVFVRDNKEETQYF. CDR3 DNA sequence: TGTGCCAGCTCACCCTGGGAGATGGAAGTTTTCGTCCGGGACAATAAAGAAGAGACCCAGTACTTC.

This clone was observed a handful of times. CDR3 in DNA: TGTGCCAGCATCGGGACAGGTCCTAACGAGCAGTACTTC. Its translation: CASIGTGPNEQYF. V is TRBV6-1 and J is TRBJ2-7; 8 bases are a match to TRBD1. The germline V gene has CDR1 MNHNS and CDR2 SASEGT. The ends lost 7 bases at V and 5 bases at J; junction bases unmatched: 7. CDR3 length: 13 residues.

The CDR3 nucleotides read TGTGCCATCAGTGACCCGGGAGAGGGGAACACTGAAGCTTTCTTT. Translating gives CAISDPGEGNTEAFF. The chain recombines TRBV10-3 with TRBJ1-1; no clear D. The CDR3 extends over 15 amino acids. The V end lost 3 bases, the J end lost 1 base, and 12 bases lay between the germline ends. Germline V gives CDR1 ENHRY, CDR2 SYGVKD.

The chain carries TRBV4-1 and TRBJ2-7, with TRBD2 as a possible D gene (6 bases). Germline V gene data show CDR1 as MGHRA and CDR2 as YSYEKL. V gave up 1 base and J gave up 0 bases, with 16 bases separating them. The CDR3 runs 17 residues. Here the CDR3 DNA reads TGCGCCAGCAGCCAAGTGTCTGGTAGCGGCAGCTCCTACGAGCAGTACTTC. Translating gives CASSQVSGSGSSYEQYF.